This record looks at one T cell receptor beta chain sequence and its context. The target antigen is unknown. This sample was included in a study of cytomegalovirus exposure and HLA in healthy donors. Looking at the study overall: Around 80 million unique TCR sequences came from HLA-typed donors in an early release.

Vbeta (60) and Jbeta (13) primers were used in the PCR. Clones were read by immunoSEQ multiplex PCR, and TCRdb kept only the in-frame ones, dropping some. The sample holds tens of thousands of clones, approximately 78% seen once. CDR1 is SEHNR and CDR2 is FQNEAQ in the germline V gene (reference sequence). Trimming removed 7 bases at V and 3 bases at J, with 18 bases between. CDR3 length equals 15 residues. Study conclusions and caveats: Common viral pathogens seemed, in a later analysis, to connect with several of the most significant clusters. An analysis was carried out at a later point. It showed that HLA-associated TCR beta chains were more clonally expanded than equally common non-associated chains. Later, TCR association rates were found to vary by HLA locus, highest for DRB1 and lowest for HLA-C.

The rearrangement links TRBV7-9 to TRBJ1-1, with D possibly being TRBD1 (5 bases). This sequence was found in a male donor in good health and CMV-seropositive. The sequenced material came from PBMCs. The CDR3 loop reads CASTLEWGEDTEAFF. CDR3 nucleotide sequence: TGTGCCAGCACCCTAGAATGGGGGGAGGACACTGAAGCTTTCTTT.